This T cell receptor (beta chain) was documented in a study of radiotherapy plus CTLA-4 blockade in lung cancer. General observations from the study: Best predicting response, reportedly, were early blood T cell clone dynamics, with interferon-beta.

A note on this clone: Its antigen remains unidentified.

Some clones are missing from TCRdb's copy, which holds only in-frame ones; the method was immunoSEQ multiplex PCR. The sample has roughly 110,000 clones; approximately 87% are singletons. V was clipped by 8 bases and J by 0 bases, with 7 bases between them. The CDR3 has 12 amino acids. Germline-derived CDR1 and CDR2 are MDHEN and SYDVKM. The chain uses TRBV28 and TRBJ1-1; tentatively, D is TRBD1 (5 bases). The source material was peripheral blood, sampled from a patient treated with radiotherapy plus ipilimumab. This clonotype was sampled from a human donor with non-small cell lung cancer that progressed on radiotherapy plus ipilimumab. Some clones in this sample may be carry-over from other donors' samples. The CDR3 nucleotides are TGTGCCAGCCGGGACTTGAACACTGAAGCTTTCTTT. Amino acid sequence: CASRDLNTEAFF.